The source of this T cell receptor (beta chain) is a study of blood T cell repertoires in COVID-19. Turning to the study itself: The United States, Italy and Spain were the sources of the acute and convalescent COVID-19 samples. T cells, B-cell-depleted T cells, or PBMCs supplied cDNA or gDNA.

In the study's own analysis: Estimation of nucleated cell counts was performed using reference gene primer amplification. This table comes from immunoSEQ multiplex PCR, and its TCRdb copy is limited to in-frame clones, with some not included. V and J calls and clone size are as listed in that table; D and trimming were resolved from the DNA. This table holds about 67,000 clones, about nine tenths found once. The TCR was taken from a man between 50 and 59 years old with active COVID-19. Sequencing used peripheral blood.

The CDR3 DNA reads TGCAGCGTTGGCCAGGGGACTAGCTCTGAGACCCAGTACTTC. Translation: CSVGQGTSSETQYF. The rearrangement links TRBV29-1 to TRBJ2-5, with 9 bases lining up with TRBD2. CDR1 and CDR2 from the germline V gene are SQVTM and ANQGSEA. There are 14 residues in the CDR3. Trimming at V came to 4 bases and at J to 5 bases, leaving 8 bases not matched to a gene.